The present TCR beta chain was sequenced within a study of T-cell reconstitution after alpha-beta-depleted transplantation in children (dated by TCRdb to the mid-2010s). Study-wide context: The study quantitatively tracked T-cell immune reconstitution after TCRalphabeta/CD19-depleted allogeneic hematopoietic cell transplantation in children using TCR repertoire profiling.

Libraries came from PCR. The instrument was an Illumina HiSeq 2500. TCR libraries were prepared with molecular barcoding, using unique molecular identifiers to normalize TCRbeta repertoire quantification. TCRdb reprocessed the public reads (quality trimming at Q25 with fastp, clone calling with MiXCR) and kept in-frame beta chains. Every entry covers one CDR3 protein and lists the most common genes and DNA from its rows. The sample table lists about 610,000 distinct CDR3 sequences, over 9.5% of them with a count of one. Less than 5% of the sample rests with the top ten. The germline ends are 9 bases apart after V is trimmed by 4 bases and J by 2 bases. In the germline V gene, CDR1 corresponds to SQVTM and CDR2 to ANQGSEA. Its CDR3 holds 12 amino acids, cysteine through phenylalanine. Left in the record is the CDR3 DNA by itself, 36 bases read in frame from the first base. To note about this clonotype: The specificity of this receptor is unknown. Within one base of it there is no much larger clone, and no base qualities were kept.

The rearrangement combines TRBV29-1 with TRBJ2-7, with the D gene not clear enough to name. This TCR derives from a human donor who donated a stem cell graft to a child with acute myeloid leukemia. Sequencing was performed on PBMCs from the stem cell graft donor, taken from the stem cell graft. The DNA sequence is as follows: TGCAGCGTTGTCCCAGGCGCCTACGAGCAGTACTTC. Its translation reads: CSVVPGAYEQYF.